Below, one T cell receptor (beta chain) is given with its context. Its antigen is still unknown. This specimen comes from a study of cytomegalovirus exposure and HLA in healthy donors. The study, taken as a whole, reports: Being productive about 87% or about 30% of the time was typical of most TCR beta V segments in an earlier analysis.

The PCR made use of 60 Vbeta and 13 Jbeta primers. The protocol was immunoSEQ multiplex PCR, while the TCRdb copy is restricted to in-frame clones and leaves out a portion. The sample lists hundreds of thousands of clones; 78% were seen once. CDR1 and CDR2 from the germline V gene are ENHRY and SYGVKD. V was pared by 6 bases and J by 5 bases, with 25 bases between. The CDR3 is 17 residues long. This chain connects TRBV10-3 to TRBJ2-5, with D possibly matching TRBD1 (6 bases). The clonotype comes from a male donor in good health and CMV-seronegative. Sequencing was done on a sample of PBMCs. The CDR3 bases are TGTGCCATCAGGAACCCGGGACATCTCCCTAGCCAGGAGACCCAGTACTTC. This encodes CAIRNPGHLPSQETQYF.